This T cell receptor beta chain was found in a study of CD8+CD57+ T cells in acquired aplastic anemia. Whole-study findings and limits: The CD8+ Simpson's diversity of patients and controls was not significantly different.

For this clonotype: The target antigen is unknown.

Germline values: CDR1 DFQATT, CDR2 SNEGSKA (reference sequence). Trimming at V came to 1 base and at J to 7 bases, leaving 4 bases not matched to a gene. The length of the CDR3 is 13 residues. TCR beta VDJ and CDR3 profiling used genomic DNA as template. TCRdb re-analysed the reads in MiXCR, keeping a single row per CDR3 protein. Of over 250,000 distinct CDR3 sequences listed, about 50% are singletons. Whoever was chosen for sequencing had shown CD8+CD57+ cell expansion by flow cytometry. The patients all had a severe acquired aplastic anemia diagnosis. No patient had been given any therapy when blood was sampled.

The sequence was collected from a human donor with aplastic anemia. The sequenced sample consisted of sorted CD4+, CD8+, or CD8+CD57+ T cells (not recorded which) from PBMCs. The chain couples TRBV20-1 to TRBJ1-2; TRBD1 matches 9 bases. In DNA, the CDR3 is TGCAGTGCTAGAGTTGGGACAGGGTTTGGCTACACCTTC. This translates into CSARVGTGFGYTF.